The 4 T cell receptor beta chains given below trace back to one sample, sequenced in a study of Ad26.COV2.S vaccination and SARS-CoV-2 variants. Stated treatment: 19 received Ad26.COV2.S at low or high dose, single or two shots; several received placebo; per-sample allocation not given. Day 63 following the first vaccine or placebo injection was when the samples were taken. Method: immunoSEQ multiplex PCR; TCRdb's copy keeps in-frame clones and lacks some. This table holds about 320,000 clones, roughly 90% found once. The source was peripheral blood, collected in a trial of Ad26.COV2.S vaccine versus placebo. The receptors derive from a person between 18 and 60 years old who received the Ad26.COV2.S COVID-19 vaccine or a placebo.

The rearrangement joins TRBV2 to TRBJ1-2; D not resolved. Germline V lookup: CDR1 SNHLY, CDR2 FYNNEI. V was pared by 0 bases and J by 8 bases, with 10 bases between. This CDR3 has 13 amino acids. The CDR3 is CASSEAGPWGYTF. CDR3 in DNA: TGTGCCAGCAGTGAAGCGGGTCCCTGGGGCTACACCTTC.

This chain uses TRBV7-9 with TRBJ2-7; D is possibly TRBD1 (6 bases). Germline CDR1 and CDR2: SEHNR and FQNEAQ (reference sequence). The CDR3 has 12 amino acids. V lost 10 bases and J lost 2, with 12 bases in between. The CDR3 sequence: CATMGHTYEQYV. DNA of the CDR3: TGTGCCACCATGGGACATACCTACGAGCAGTACGTC.

The CDR3 DNA reads TGCGCCAGCAGCCCATCCGAGGGGTTTGAAGCTTTCTTT. Amino acids: CASSPSEGFEAFF. The V and J genes are TRBV5-1 and TRBJ1-1, with D possibly matching TRBD1 (5 bases). The CDR3 runs 13 residues. Germline V gives CDR1 SGHRS, CDR2 YFSETQ. Trimming shortened V by 4 bases and J by 7 bases, and 14 bases separated the two germline ends. The full variable domain, in which reference TRBV5-1 and TRBJ1-1 provide the parts outside the CDR3, is KAGVTQTPRYLIKTRGQQVTLSCSPISGHRSVSWYQQTPGQGLQFLFEYFSETQRNKGNFPGRFSGRQFSNSRSEMNVSTLELGDSALYLCASSPSEGFEAFFGQGTRLTVV.

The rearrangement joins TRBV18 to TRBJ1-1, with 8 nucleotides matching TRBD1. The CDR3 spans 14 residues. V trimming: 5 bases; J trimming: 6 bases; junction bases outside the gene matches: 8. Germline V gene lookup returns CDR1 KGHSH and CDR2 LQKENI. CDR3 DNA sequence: TGTGCCAGCTCAAGACAGGGGTTAGCCCCTGAAGCTTTCTTT. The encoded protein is CASSRQGLAPEAFF.